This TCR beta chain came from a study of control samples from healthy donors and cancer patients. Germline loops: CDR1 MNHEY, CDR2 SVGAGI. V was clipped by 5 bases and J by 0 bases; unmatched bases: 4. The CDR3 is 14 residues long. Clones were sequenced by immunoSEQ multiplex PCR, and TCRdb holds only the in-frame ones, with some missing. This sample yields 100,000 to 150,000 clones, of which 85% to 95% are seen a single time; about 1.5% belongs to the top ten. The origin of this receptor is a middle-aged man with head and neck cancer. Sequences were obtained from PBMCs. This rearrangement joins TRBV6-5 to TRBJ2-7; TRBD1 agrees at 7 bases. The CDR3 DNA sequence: TGTGCCAGCAGTCCGACAGGGAACTCCTACGAGCAGTACTTC. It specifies CASSPTGNSYEQYF.